This TCR beta chain comes out of a study of blood T cell repertoires in COVID-19. Only in-frame clones appear in the TCRdb table, and some are missing; sequencing was by immunoSEQ multiplex PCR. The sample has around 200,000 clones, 80% to 90% seen once. The TCR originated in a woman aged 50 to 65 with acute or convalescent COVID-19. Sequencing was carried out using peripheral blood.

Written as DNA, the CDR3 is TGTGCCAGCTCACCCACGCGGCATGAGCGCCAAGAGACCCAGTACTTC. Its translation is CASSPTRHERQETQYF. The chain carries TRBV18 and TRBJ2-5; D is ambiguous. The germline V and J ends were trimmed by 3 bases and 1 base, with 15 bases remaining between them. The CDR3 contains 16 residues. Germline V gene sequence: CDR1 KGHSH, CDR2 LQKENI.